One sample yielded the 20 T cell receptor beta chains listed below, sequenced in a study of cytomegalovirus exposure and HLA in healthy donors. PCR involved 60 Vbeta and 13 Jbeta primers. The assay was immunoSEQ multiplex PCR, and TCRdb's table has in-frame clones only and misses some. The sample records a few hundred thousand clones, approximately 85% being singletons. Sequences were obtained from PBMCs. The receptors were gathered from a woman aged 40 to 50 in good health and CMV-seropositive.

On this clone itself: Other DNA sequences in the sample encode the same CDR3. V and J are TRBV11-3 and TRBJ2-7; 7 positions agree with TRBD2. Losses at the gene ends were 5 bases for V and 6 bases for J; bases not matched to a gene: 1. Germline CDR1 SGHNT, CDR2 YENEEA. The CDR3 is made up of 11 amino acids. The CDR3 DNA sequence: TGTGCCAGCAGCCCGGGGGGCGAGCAGTACTTC. The encoded protein is CASSPGGEQYF.

Notes on this clone: One end of the junction varies from germline; a read error may be responsible. V gene TRBV28 combines with J gene TRBJ1-4, with 9 positions matching TRBD1. CDR1 MDHEN and CDR2 SYDVKM come from the germline V gene. CDR3 length: 9 amino acids. DNA for the CDR3: TGTGCCACCCGGACAGGGGCGCTTTTT. Encoded protein: CATRTGALF.

V is TRBV6-1 and J is TRBJ1-4; D is unclear. This CDR3 spans 15 amino acids. Germline V CDR1 and CDR2: MNHNS, SASEGT. Trimming removed 2 bases at V and 2 bases at J, with 9 bases between. The CDR3 DNA sequence: TGTGCCAGCAGTGAACCTTTTTTCACTAATGAAAAACTGTTTTTT. Amino acids: CASSEPFFTNEKLFF.

The chain uses TRBV11-2 and TRBJ2-1; the match to TRBD2 covers 8 bases. The CDR3 consists of 14 residues. Germline V gene data show CDR1 as SGHAT and CDR2 as FQNNGV. V lost 1 base to trimming and J lost 10 bases; unmatched junction nucleotides: 6. In DNA, the CDR3 is TGTGCCAGCAGCTTAGGAGGGACTAGGACCGAGCAGTTCTTC. Translating gives CASSLGGTRTEQFF.

This clone has more than one count but fewer than ten. V and J are TRBV18 and TRBJ2-5; D ambiguous. V shed 3 bases and J shed 5 bases, with 7 bases lying between them. The CDR3 extends over 12 amino acids. Germline-derived CDR1 and CDR2 are KGHSH and LQKENI. CDR3 region: CASSPSPETQYF. The DNA for the CDR3 is TGTGCCAGCTCACCGTCCCCGGAGACCCAGTACTTC.

This chain connects TRBV5-6 to TRBJ1-1; D gene uncertain. Trimming pared 1 base from V and 5 bases from J, leaving 6 bases between. The germline V gene has CDR1 SGHDT and CDR2 YYEEEE. The CDR3 consists of 12 residues. The CDR3 reads CASSLRETEAFF. The CDR3 DNA follows: TGTGCCAGCAGCTTGCGGGAAACTGAAGCTTTCTTT.

V gene TRBV7-9 combines with J gene TRBJ1-3, with 7 positions matching TRBD1. The junction had 13 bases not matched to a gene; V was cut back by 2 bases and J by 0 bases. Germline lookup yields CDR1 SEHNR and CDR2 FQNEAQ (reference sequence). This CDR3 comprises 19 residues. CDR3 sequence reads: CASSLSQGDWFGSGNTIYF. The CDR3 DNA sequence: TGTGCCAGCAGCTTATCGCAGGGGGATTGGTTCGGCTCTGGAAACACCATATATTTT. The full variable domain, completed using reference TRBV7-9 and TRBJ1-3, is DTGVSQNPRHKITKRGQNVTFRCDPISEHNRLYWYRQTLGQGPEFLTYFQNEAQLEKSRLLSDRFSAERPKGSFSTLEIQRTEQGDSAMYLCASSLSQGDWFGSGNTIYFGEGSWLTVV.

This clone showed up just once. The V and J genes are TRBV6-5 and TRBJ1-5, with a weak D call TRBD1 (6 bases). The CDR3 has 14 residues. V was trimmed by 5 bases and J by 0 bases, leaving 8 bases between them. CDR1 and CDR2 from the germline V gene are MNHEY and SVGAGI. The CDR3 reads CASSGDISNQPQHF. The CDR3 region has the DNA TGTGCCAGCAGTGGGGACATTAGCAATCAGCCCCAGCATTTT.

The sample holds a few counts of this clone. Different DNA sequences within this sample yield the same CDR3. The chain links TRBV15 to TRBJ2-7, with 9 bases identical to TRBD2. This CDR3 spans 15 amino acids. The germline V gene has CDR1 LNHNV and CDR2 YYDKDF (reference sequence). The V and J ends lost 1 base and 6 bases, in that order; junction bases with no gene match: 7. As DNA, the CDR3 is TGTGCCACCAGCAGAGTACCCGGACTAGCGCTCGAGCAGTACTTC. Translating gives CATSRVPGLALEQYF.

V gene TRBV28 combines with J gene TRBJ2-3; 10 bases map to TRBD2. Germline CDR1 is MDHEN and CDR2 is SYDVKM. Germline trimming cut 3 bases from V and 1 base from J; bases unmatched to any gene: 10. This CDR3 is 18 amino acids long. CDR3 region: CASSFLPGTSEGTDTQYF. CDR3 nucleotides: TGTGCCAGCAGTTTCCTCCCGGGGACTAGCGAAGGCACAGATACGCAGTATTTT.

V is TRBV19 and J is TRBJ2-3; 9 bases line up with TRBD2. Trimming removed 9 bases from V and 0 bases from J; junction bases left unmatched: 19. The CDR3 length is 19 residues. CDR1 is LNHDA, CDR2 SQIVND, per germline (reference sequence). CDR3 region: CASHTGEREALFSTDTQYF. The CDR3 bases are TGTGCCAGCCACACGGGGGAGCGGGAGGCCCTCTTTAGCACAGATACGCAGTATTTT.

The chain joins TRBV10-2 to TRBJ2-1, with 7 bases identical to TRBD2. Germline-derived CDR1 and CDR2 are WSHSY and SAAADI. V lost 4 bases to trimming and J lost 6 bases; unmatched junction nucleotides: 3. The CDR3 spans 13 residues. The CDR3 nucleotides are TGCGCCAGCAGTGGTGCGGGAGTCAATGAGCAGTTCTTC. It specifies CASSGAGVNEQFF.

This clone was recorded only once. J is TRBJ2-1 and V is TRBV10-3; TRBD2 is a possible D gene (5 bases). Germline CDR1 and CDR2: ENHRY and SYGVKD. V was pared by 8 bases and J by 5 bases, with 13 bases between. This CDR3 contains 13 residues. The CDR3 region has the DNA TGTGCCATCCTCAGCGGAGTAAACAATGAGCAGTTCTTC. Its protein is CAILSGVNNEQFF.

The chain recombines TRBV19 with TRBJ2-7; D not certain. V was pared by 3 bases and J by 4 bases, with 19 bases between. This CDR3 has 16 amino acids. Per the germline V gene, CDR1 is LNHDA and CDR2 is SQIVND (reference sequence). The CDR3, as DNA: TGTGCCAGTAGTATTGGCAAGGAGAAGACGGCATACGAGCAGTACTTC. Encoded protein: CASSIGKEKTAYEQYF. Supplemented by reference TRBV19 and TRBJ2-7, the full variable domain reads DGGITQSPKYLFRKEGQNVTLSCEQNLNHDAMYWYRQDPGQGLRLIYYSQIVNDFQKGDIAEGYSVSREKKESFPLTVTSAQKNPTAFYLCASSIGKEKTAYEQYFGPGTRLTVT.

This rearrangement joins TRBV11-2 to TRBJ1-6; no reliable D call. CDR3 size: 12 residues. Trimming stripped 6 bases from V and 10 bases from J, with 10 bases between. Germline CDR1 reads SGHAT; CDR2 reads FQNNGV. In nucleotides, the CDR3 is TGTGCCAGCAGGAGAACCGCGTCACCCCTCCACTTT. This gives the protein CASRRTASPLHF.

The V gene is TRBV5-8, the J gene TRBJ1-1; 7 bases map to TRBD1. The CDR3 spans 16 residues. J gave up 6 bases and V 2 bases, and 13 bases lay outside the gene matches. CDR1 is SGHTS, CDR2 YDEGEE, per germline. CDR3 DNA: TGTGCCAGCAGCTTTTGGGACAGCGCTGAGGTCGCTGAAGCTTTCTTT. Protein: CASSFWDSAEVAEAFF.

The rearrangement joins TRBV10-3 to TRBJ1-6, with TRBD1 as a possible D gene (5 bases). Trimming stripped 7 bases from V and 0 bases from J, with 13 bases between. The CDR3 is made up of 16 amino acids. Germline-derived CDR1 and CDR2 are ENHRY and SYGVKD. CDR3 coding DNA: TGTGCCATCAAATCGGACACCAGCTCCTATAATTCACCCCTCCACTTT. This sequence encodes CAIKSDTSSYNSPLHF.

V gene TRBV27 combines with J gene TRBJ2-5; 8 positions agree with TRBD2. The J call is in doubt because the DNA end fits TRBJ2-7 better. CDR1 is MNHEY and CDR2 is SMNVEV in the germline V gene (reference sequence). This CDR3 is built from 15 residues. The CDR3 nucleotides read TGTGCCAGCAGTTTATCAGGGACTAGAAGTTACGAGCAGTACTTC. This gives the protein CASSLSGTRSYEQYF.

The V gene is TRBV19, the J gene TRBJ2-6, with 8 bases matching TRBD1. Trimming cost V 7 bases and J 0 bases; bases outside gene matches: 8. There are 17 residues in the CDR3. Looked up from germline, CDR1 is LNHDA and CDR2 is SQIVND (reference sequence). The CDR3 nucleotides read TGTGCCAGTACCCAAACAGGGGGTGTCTCTGGGGCCAACGTCCTGACTTTC. Translation: CASTQTGGVSGANVLTF. The variable domain in full, with the rest retrieved from reference TRBV19 and TRBJ2-6, is DGGITQSPKYLFRKEGQNVTLSCEQNLNHDAMYWYRQDPGQGLRLIYYSQIVNDFQKGDIAEGYSVSREKKESFPLTVTSAQKNPTAFYLCASTQTGGVSGANVLTFGAGSRLTVL.

The rearrangement uses TRBV19 and TRBJ1-4; D possibly corresponds to TRBD1 (6 bases). V was shortened by 6 bases and J by 3 bases, with 11 bases between the two germline ends. CDR1 and CDR2 (germline): LNHDA, SQIVND (reference sequence). The CDR3 spans 14 residues. CDR3 DNA: TGTGCCAGTAGGAACAGGGTCTCTAATGAAAAACTGTTTTTT. Amino acid sequence: CASRNRVSNEKLFF. The entire variable domain, with the rest obtained from reference TRBV19 and TRBJ1-4, is as follows: DGGITQSPKYLFRKEGQNVTLSCEQNLNHDAMYWYRQDPGQGLRLIYYSQIVNDFQKGDIAEGYSVSREKKESFPLTVTSAQKNPTAFYLCASRNRVSNEKLFFGSGTQLSVL.